Listed below are T cell receptor beta chains from one sample, sequenced in a study of regulatory T cells in long-lasting Graves disease. TCRdb re-called the multiplex PCR reads with MiXCR, one entry per CDR3 protein. The sample shows over 300,000 distinct CDR3 sequences, roughly a sixth of them seen only once. Sample: peripheral blood mononuclear cells (PBMCs), taken at new diagnosis, from a patient treated with antithyroid drugs. Every receptor here comes from a female donor with Graves disease. CDR3s include the opening cysteine and the closing phenylalanine or tryptophan. A D gene is named only where the DNA matches it firmly. Not every row has a clone size; where given, it reads once, few, many or a size class.

j_gene | abundance | v_gene | d_gene | CDR3aa | CDR3nt
TRBJ2-2 | many | TRBV12-3/TRBV12-4 | TRBD2 | CASRRTPGLAANTGELFF | TGTGCCAGCAGACGTACTCCGGGACTAGCGGCGAACACCGGGGAGCTGTTTTTT
TRBJ1-1 | few | TRBV5-6 | TRBD1 | CASSLDGPTGATEAFF | TGTGCCAGCAGCTTGGATGGGCCGACAGGGGCCACTGAAGCTTTCTTT
TRBJ2-7 | NA | TRBV4-3 | TRBD2 | CASSQGLTSGRGLTDYEQYF | TGCGCCAGCAGCCAAGGACTTACTAGCGGGAGAGGACTTACCGACTACGAGCAGTACTTC
TRBJ2-1 | many | TRBV7-2 | NA | CASSFFGQEQFF | TGTGCCAGCAGCTTTTTCGGTCAGGAGCAGTTCTTC
TRBJ2-5 | many | TRBV3-1 | TRBD2 | CASSHFTSGKTQETQYF | TGTGCCAGCAGCCACTTTACTAGCGGGAAAACTCAAGAGACCCAGTACTTC
TRBJ2-2 | many | TRBV5-4 | TRBD2 | CASSLGASGSSGELFF | TGTGCCAGCAGCTTGGGGGCTAGCGGGAGTTCCGGGGAGCTGTTTTTT
TRBJ2-3 | NA | TRBV7-9 | TRBD1 | CASSGPTGGYRGDTQYF | TGTGCCAGCAGCGGTCCTACAGGGGGCTATCGGGGAGATACGCAGTATTTT
TRBJ1-2 | NA | TRBV4-1 | NA | CASSQVGGVRVGYTF | TGCGCCAGCAGCCAAGTCGGGGGGGTTCGGGTAGGCTACACCTTC
TRBJ1-2 | many | TRBV5-1 | TRBD1 | CASSRGQTEIFNYGYTF | TGCGCCAGCAGCCGGGGACAGACCGAAATCTTTAACTATGGCTACACCTTC
TRBJ2-4 | few | TRBV5-1 | TRBD1 | CASSPGTGDALAKNIQYF | TGCGCCAGCAGCCCAGGGACAGGGGATGCTCTAGCCAAAAACATTCAGTACTTC
TRBJ2-5 | many | TRBV6-1 | NA | CASSAWQETQYF | TGTGCCAGCAGTGCGTGGCAAGAGACCCAGTACTTC
TRBJ2-3 | many | TRBV24-1 | NA | CATSERGSTDTQYF | TGTGCCACCAGTGAAAGAGGGAGCACAGATACGCAGTATTTT
TRBJ2-1 | many | TRBV6-5 | NA | CASSYLDPGGEQFF | TGTGCCAGCAGTTACTTGGACCCGGGGGGCGAGCAGTTCTTC
TRBJ2-5 | NA | TRBV6-1 | NA | CASSEGQPPETQYF | TGTGCCAGCAGTGAAGGCCAGCCGCCAGAGACCCAGTACTTC
TRBJ2-1 | many | TRBV6-1 | NA | CASSQNLREQFF | TGTGCCAGCAGTCAAAACCTCAGGGAGCAGTTCTTC
TRBJ1-1 | many | TRBV27 | TRBD1 | CASSGDRGKAFF | TGTGCCAGCAGTGGGGACAGGGGCAAAGCTTTCTTT
TRBJ1-4 | NA | TRBV30 | NA | CAWGLSRGVEKLFF | TGTGCCTGGGGGTTGTCGCGGGGAGTAGAAAAACTGTTTTTT
TRBJ2-1 | many | TRBV12-3/TRBV12-4 | NA | CASSSRVHSYNEQFF | TGTGCCAGCAGTTCGAGGGTACACTCCTACAATGAGCAGTTCTTC
TRBJ2-1 | NA | TRBV4-3 | NA | CASSQDPGESTYNEQFF | TGCGCCAGCAGCCAAGACCCAGGGGAATCGACCTACAATGAGCAGTTCTTC
TRBJ2-2 | few | TRBV9 | TRBD2 | CASSSPRSGRVIGELFF | TGTGCCAGCAGCTCCCCTCGATCGGGGAGGGTGATTGGGGAGCTGTTTTTT
TRBJ2-3 | NA | TRBV7-9 | TRBD2 | CASSFAGVKDTQYF | TGTGCCAGCAGCTTCGCGGGAGTCAAGGATACGCAGTATTTT
TRBJ2-2 | few | TRBV4-1 | NA | CASSQDVNSRLPGELFF | TGCGCCAGCAGCCAAGATGTTAACAGTCGTCTTCCCGGGGAGCTGTTTTTT
TRBJ2-3 | NA | TRBV7-3 | NA | CASSPREGAGDTQYF | TGTGCCAGCAGCCCACGGGAGGGGGCGGGAGATACGCAGTATTTT
TRBJ1-3 | few | TRBV3-1 | NA | CASSPPGVRSNTIYF | TGTGCCAGCAGCCCGCCGGGGGTTCGCAGTAACACCATATATTTT
TRBJ2-3 | many | TRBV12-3/TRBV12-4 | NA | CASSQGERGSTDTQYF | TGTGCCAGCAGCCAAGGGGAGAGGGGAAGCACAGATACGCAGTATTTT
TRBJ1-3 | many | TRBV2 | NA | CASIDPGSVGNTIYF | TGTGCCAGCATAGACCCTGGATCGGTCGGAAACACCATATATTTT
TRBJ2-7 | many | TRBV7-2 | TRBD2 | CASSLASSGRAYEQYF | TGTGCCAGCAGCTTAGCAAGTAGCGGGAGGGCCTACGAGCAGTACTTC
TRBJ2-2 | NA | TRBV19 | NA | CASRPVTNTGELFF | TGTGCCAGTAGACCCGTAACGAACACCGGGGAGCTGTTTTTT
TRBJ1-2 | many | TRBV11-2 | NA | CASSKEGIGGYTF | TGTGCCAGCAGCAAAGAGGGGATAGGAGGCTACACCTTC
TRBJ2-3 | few | TRBV30 | TRBD2 | CAWSVSSGRTDTQYF | TGTGCCTGGAGTGTATCTAGCGGGAGGACAGATACGCAGTATTTT
TRBJ2-5 | many | TRBV6-5 | NA | CASSWGGLETQYF | TGTGCCAGCAGTTGGGGGGGCTTGGAGACCCAGTACTTC
TRBJ2-4 | many | TRBV20-1 | NA | CSARTGNGNIQYF | TGCAGTGCTAGAACAGGGAATGGGAACATTCAGTACTTC
TRBJ2-7 | NA | TRBV7-9 | TRBD2 | CASSEGLAGAYEQYF | TGTGCCAGCAGCGAGGGACTAGCGGGAGCCTACGAGCAGTACTTC
TRBJ1-1 | many | TRBV20-1 | TRBD1 | CSAREGGQGNTEAFF | TGCAGTGCTAGAGAGGGGGGACAGGGGAACACTGAAGCTTTCTTT
TRBJ2-2 | many | TRBV7-8 | NA | CASSSYRINTGELFF | TGTGCCAGCAGCTCCTACAGGATTAACACCGGGGAGCTGTTTTTT
TRBJ2-3 | many | TRBV9 | TRBD2 | CASSGGGRSDTQYF | TGTGCCAGCTCTGGCGGGGGGAGGTCAGATACGCAGTATTTT
TRBJ1-5 | NA | TRBV4-1 | NA | CASSMWGREGNQPQHF | TGCGCCAGCTCAATGTGGGGTAGGGAGGGCAATCAGCCCCAGCATTTT
TRBJ2-1 | NA | TRBV19 | TRBD1 | CASSMTGPGNEQFF | TGTGCCAGTAGTATGACAGGGCCTGGCAATGAGCAGTTCTTC
TRBJ1-5 | many | TRBV28 | NA | CASSLRRGSNQPQHF | TGTGCCAGCAGTTTACGGAGGGGTAGCAATCAGCCCCAGCATTTT
TRBJ1-2 | NA | TRBV5-4 | NA | CASSLAEEYGYTF | TGTGCCAGCAGCTTGGCCGAGGAGTATGGCTACACCTTC
TRBJ2-7 | NA | TRBV7-9 | TRBD1 | CASSPPDRAHEQYF | TGTGCCAGCAGCCCACCTGACAGGGCCCACGAGCAGTACTTC
TRBJ1-1 | many | TRBV3-1 | NA | CASSQSAGALGTEAFF | TGTGCCAGCAGCCAAAGTGCAGGGGCCCTGGGGACTGAAGCTTTCTTT
TRBJ1-1 | many | TRBV12-3/TRBV12-4 | NA | CASRRLTGTYTEAFF | TGTGCCAGCAGGAGGTTAACAGGGACGTACACTGAAGCTTTCTTT
TRBJ2-2 | many | TRBV24-1 | NA | CATSDRRRNTGELFF | TGTGCCACCAGTGACCGGAGAAGGAACACCGGGGAGCTGTTTTTT
TRBJ1-2 | many | TRBV20-1 | NA | CSARDDKIYAGYTF | TGCAGTGCTAGAGATGACAAAATCTATGCGGGCTACACCTTC
TRBJ2-3 | many | TRBV9 | NA | CASSVEGVDTQYF | TGTGCCAGCAGCGTAGAAGGGGTTGATACGCAGTATTTT
TRBJ2-2 | many | TRBV20-1 | TRBD2 | CSARGLAGATGELFF | TGCAGTGCTAGGGGACTAGCGGGGGCCACCGGGGAGCTGTTTTTT
TRBJ2-7 | NA | TRBV7-3 | NA | CASSLGAGGYLYEQYF | TGTGCCAGCAGCTTAGGGGCTGGCGGTTACCTCTACGAGCAGTACTTC
TRBJ1-3 | NA | TRBV29-1 | NA | CSGSTNSGNTIYF | TGCAGCGGCTCCACCAACTCTGGAAACACCATATATTTT
TRBJ2-1 | many | TRBV5-1 | NA | CASSLGPDNEQFF | TGCGCCAGCAGCTTGGGCCCGGACAATGAGCAGTTCTTC
TRBJ1-6 | many | TRBV2 | NA | CASSGTRGNSYNSPLHF | TGTGCCAGCAGTGGCACCAGGGGAAACTCCTATAATTCACCCCTCCACTTT
TRBJ2-3 | once | TRBV7-2 | TRBD2 | CASSLARGLAVYTDTQYF | TGTGCCAGCAGCTTAGCGCGGGGACTAGCGGTTTACACAGATACGCAGTATTTT
TRBJ2-7 | many | TRBV6-1 | TRBD1 | CASSERTGTVSYEQYF | TGTGCCAGCAGCGAGAGGACCGGGACAGTTTCCTACGAGCAGTACTTC
TRBJ2-5 | NA | TRBV7-9 | NA | CASSSSRGRETQYF | TGTGCCAGCAGCTCTTCGCGCGGGCGAGAGACCCAGTACTTC
TRBJ1-3 | NA | TRBV7-9 | TRBD1 | CASSREGASGNTIYF | TGTGCCAGCAGCCGAGAGGGGGCTTCAGGAAACACCATATATTTT
TRBJ1-5 | many | TRBV6-1 | TRBD1 | CASRVQGTANQPQHF | TGTGCCAGCAGGGTACAGGGGACGGCCAATCAGCCCCAGCATTTT
TRBJ2-3 | few | TRBV6-2/TRBV6-3 | TRBD2 | CASSPPGTSRDTQYF | TGTGCCAGCAGCCCCCCCGGGACTAGCAGAGATACGCAGTATTTT
TRBJ1-2 | few | TRBV27 | TRBD1 | CASSFYQTGSEHGYTF | TGTGCCAGCAGTTTTTATCAGACAGGGTCGGAGCATGGCTACACCTTC
TRBJ1-2 | many | TRBV20-1 | NA | CSARDQVNYGYTF | TGCAGTGCTAGAGATCAGGTCAACTATGGCTACACCTTC